The clone carrying this T cell receptor (beta chain) was found a few times. This CDR3 region has 16 residues. Trimming cost V 6 bases and J 6 bases; bases outside gene matches: 15. The entry originates in a study of T cells in Graves' hyperthyroidism and ophthalmopathy. TCR beta CDR3 regions were amplified from RNA transcripts. When the TCR CDR3 underwent first-round RT-PCR, the HTBI primer set was used. From the multiplex PCR reads, TCRdb called clonotypes with MiXCR, one entry per CDR3 protein. The sample has roughly 280,000 distinct CDR3 sequences; about a sixth are singletons. V gene TRBV12-3 or TRBV12-4 combines with J gene TRBJ2-7, with 9 bases aligning to TRBD1. The sample comprised blood. This receptor was taken from a woman in her sixties or seventies with Graves' ophthalmopathy. CDR3 sequence reads: CASRGGGGQGLGEQYF. CDR3 DNA: TGTGCCAGCAGGGGGGGGGGGGGACAGGGATTAGGCGAGCAGTACTTC.